This T cell receptor (beta chain) came from a study of T cell responses to AZD1222 COVID-19 vaccine. Measured with immunoSEQ multiplex PCR; TCRdb has only the in-frame clones, and not every one. This sample has approximately 140,000 clones, with about 92% found just once. This CDR3 comprises 13 residues. Germline loops: CDR1 KGHSH, CDR2 LQKENI. Trimming stripped 2 bases from V and 5 bases from J, with 9 bases between. Notes on this clone: No antigen is known for it.

Overall study results and limits: Among spike-specific TCRs, nearly half reportedly target unmutated variant regions.

This chain links TRBV18 with TRBJ2-5; D is unclear. The TCR sequence derives from an adult who received the AZD1222 COVID-19 vaccine. The source was peripheral blood, collected 28 days after the second AZD1222 dose. CDR3 region: CASSPESLETQYF. CDR3 sequence (DNA): TGTGCCAGCTCACCAGAATCTTTGGAGACCCAGTACTTC.